This T cell receptor beta chain is drawn from a study of cytomegalovirus exposure and HLA in healthy donors. Study conclusions and caveats: An analysis done earlier found most TCR beta V segments productive about 87% or about 30% of the time. For cytomegalovirus status, the classifier reportedly gave diagnoses with high specificity and sensitivity.

In the case of this clone: Its target is not known.

V lost 1 base to trimming and J lost 2 bases; unmatched junction nucleotides: 4. Germline CDR1 and CDR2: SNHLY and FYNNEI. There are 15 residues in the CDR3. The PCR ran on 60 Vbeta and 13 Jbeta primers. Profiled with immunoSEQ multiplex PCR; TCRdb holds only in-frame clones, not every one. Seen in this sample are 35,000 to 45,000 clones; the ten most common clones hold 7% to 8.5%. V gene TRBV2 combines with J gene TRBJ2-7, with 8 bases identical to TRBD2. This receptor was taken from a male donor in good health and CMV-seronegative. Sequencing was performed on PBMCs. Here the CDR3 reads CASSEGSGRTYEQYF. The CDR3 nucleotides are TGTGCCAGCAGTGAAGGCAGCGGGAGAACCTACGAGCAGTACTTC.